This TCR beta chain was documented in a study of beta chain features in type 1 diabetes. Every isolated RNA sample was fully reverse transcribed, so sequencing captured expressed TCRB transcripts. Method: immunoSEQ multiplex PCR; TCRdb's copy keeps in-frame clones and lacks some. The sample lists approximately 38,000 clones; 50% to 75% were seen once. V lost 1 base and J 4 bases, leaving 9 bases between the germline ends. The CDR3 sequence is 14 residues long. CDR1 is LNHNV and CDR2 is YYDKDF in the germline V gene (reference sequence). The receptor's source is a woman aged 25-40 years in good health. The chain has TRBV15 and TRBJ2-3; D is uncertain. Sequenced material: Tregs from blood. The chain's CDR3 is CATSRVVLADTQYF. The CDR3 nucleotides are TGTGCCACCAGCAGAGTAGTCCTAGCAGATACGCAGTATTTT.